Listed here are 8 T cell receptor beta chains from one sample, sequenced in a study of blood T cells in healthy people across ages. Next came a second PCR, run for 7 to 11 cycles, which used a sample-barcoded 5' primer along with a J-beta primer mix. In TCRdb, the 5' RACE reads were re-called with MiXCR into one record per CDR3 protein. The sample lists roughly 800,000 distinct CDR3 sequences, nearly 60% seen once, with about 20% in the top ten. Specimen: blood. The source of these receptors is a man aged 30 to 45 in good health.

The chain links TRBV28 to TRBJ2-4; either TRBD1 or TRBD2 may supply D (5 bases each). The CDR3 has 14 amino acids. V lost 4 bases and J 6 bases, leaving 13 bases between the germline ends. CDR1 MDHEN and CDR2 SYDVKM come from the germline V gene. CDR3 amino acids: CASSSPRGRNIQYF. CDR3 bases: TGTGCCAGCAGTTCCCCGAGGGGACGAAACATTCAGTACTTC. The full variable domain, completed using reference TRBV28 and TRBJ2-4, is DVKVTQSSRYLVKRTGEKVFLECVQDMDHENMFWYRQDPGLGLRLIYFSYDVKMKEKGDIPEGYSVSREKKERFSLILESASTNQTSMYLCASSSPRGRNIQYFGAGTRLSVL.

This clonotype has a handful of counts. This sequence joins TRBV29-1 and TRBJ2-5; D is uncertain. The V gene's germline CDR1 is SQVTM and CDR2 ANQGSEA. Trimming took off 5 bases at V and 5 bases at J, with 9 bases between the two ends. This CDR3 has 11 amino acids. CDR3 coding DNA: TGCAGCGTTTGGGGTTGGGAGACCCAGTACTTC. This encodes CSVWGWETQYF.

This chain links TRBV6-2 or TRBV6-3 with TRBJ2-4; 9 nucleotides line up with TRBD2. The J call could be wrong; TRBJ2-7 is a better fit for the DNA end. The CDR3 sequence is 19 residues long. Germline loops: CDR1 MNHEY, CDR2 SVGEGT. The CDR3 sequence is CASSPLAGRIAGAPYEQYF. For the CDR3, the DNA is TGTGCCAGCAGCCCATTGGCGGGGCGAATAGCGGGAGCTCCCTACGAGCAGTACTTC.

CDR3 coding DNA: TGTGCCAGCGCCCGGACTAGCGGTTCGGGCAATGAGCAGTTCTTC. Encoded protein: CASARTSGSGNEQFF. The chain joins TRBV19 to TRBJ2-1, with 10 positions matching TRBD2. CDR3 length equals 15 residues. The germline V gene encodes CDR1 LNHDA and CDR2 SQIVND (reference sequence). Trimming at V came to 9 bases and at J to 6 bases, leaving 11 bases not matched to a gene.

The V call is TRBV9, the J call TRBJ1-2; 9 bases map to TRBD1. This CDR3 is built from 16 residues. Germline V lookup: CDR1 SGDLS, CDR2 YYNGEE. V trimming: 2 bases; J trimming: 4 bases; junction bases outside the gene matches: 9. This CDR3 reads CASSVAPTGQGYGYTF. DNA of the CDR3: TGTGCCAGCAGCGTCGCACCGACGGGACAGGGCTATGGCTACACCTTC. Full variable domain (outside the CDR3, taken from reference TRBV9 and TRBJ1-2): DSGVTQTPKHLITATGQRVTLRCSPRSGDLSVYWYQQSLDQGLQFLIQYYNGEERAKGNILERFSAQQFPDLHSELNLSSLELGDSALYFCASSVAPTGQGYGYTFGSGTRLTVV.

This clonotype has only a few counts. V and J are TRBV6-2 or TRBV6-3 and TRBJ2-5; D gene unclear. This CDR3 comprises 14 residues. Germline lookup yields CDR1 MNHEY and CDR2 SVGEGT. Between the trimmed V and J ends, which lost 2 bases and 0 bases, there was a span of 7 bases. CDR3 loop: CASSYRPNQETQYF. The DNA for the CDR3 is TGTGCCAGCAGTTACAGACCCAACCAAGAGACCCAGTACTTC.

This clonotype showed up just once. V usage is TRBV5-1 and J usage is TRBJ2-5, with a possible D match to TRBD1 (5 bases). Trimming took 2 bases from V and 3 from J, leaving 11 bases between them. The germline CDR1 and CDR2 sequences are SGHRS and YFSETQ. CDR3 length: 14 amino acids. CDR3 residues: CASSFRATEETQYF. The CDR3 DNA reads TGCGCCAGCAGCTTCAGGGCGACGGAAGAGACCCAGTACTTC.

This rearrangement joins TRBV6-1 to TRBJ2-7, with 7 positions matching TRBD2. This CDR3 comprises 12 residues. In germline, CDR1 is MNHNS, CDR2 SASEGT. After removal of 5 bases from V and 7 bases from J, the junction contained 5 bases not matched to a gene. CDR3 loop: CASSRLAREQYF. The CDR3 nucleotides read TGTGCCAGCAGTAGACTAGCAAGGGAGCAGTACTTC.